The rows below give T cell receptor beta chains drawn from one sample of a study of CD8 T cells in Susac syndrome. TCRdb processed the immunoSEQ multiplex PCR reads anew with MiXCR; each CDR3 protein has one entry. The table lists around 130,000 distinct CDR3 sequences, 65% to 90% of them singletons. The sample was CD8+ T cells from PBMCs. Source of these receptors: a human donor with multiple sclerosis. CDR3s include the opening cysteine and the closing phenylalanine or tryptophan. Fields, in order: V gene, D gene, clone size, J gene, CDR3 protein, CDR3 DNA. D genes are given only for firm matches. The listing skips clone size in some rows; elsewhere it reads once, few, many or a size class.

TRBV7-2	-	-	TRBJ2-7	CASSLRGAILREQYF	TGTGCCAGCAGCTTACGGGGGGCAATTTTACGGGAGCAGTACTTC
TRBV4-2	-	-	TRBJ2-6	CASSQDGEGAAGANVLTF	TGTGCCAGCAGCCAAGATGGGGAGGGGGCGGCCGGGGCCAACGTCCTGACTTTC
TRBV29-1	TRBD1	once	TRBJ1-1	CSVSGTGPPEAFF	TGCAGCGTCTCCGGGACAGGGCCCCCTGAAGCTTTCTTT
TRBV3-1	-	-	TRBJ2-5	CASSQEGWTNLSPQETQYF	TGTGCCAGCAGCCAGGAGGGGTGGACTAACCTTAGCCCTCAAGAGACCCAGTACTTC
TRBV24-1	-	-	TRBJ2-1	CATSDYTGNTYNEQFF	TGTGCCACCAGTGATTATACCGGGAACACCTACAATGAGCAGTTCTTC
TRBV10-3	-	-	TRBJ1-2	CAISEGEWDYGYTF	TGTGCCATCAGTGAGGGGGAGTGGGACTATGGCTACACCTTC
TRBV5-4	-	-	TRBJ2-1	CASSSGPEKNEQFF	TGTGCCAGCAGTTCGGGCCCCGAGAAGAATGAGCAGTTCTTC
TRBV4-3	TRBD1	-	TRBJ1-1	CASSQDRDSKNTEAFF	TGCGCCAGCAGCCAAGACCGGGACAGTAAGAACACTGAAGCTTTCTTT
TRBV4-2	TRBD2	-	TRBJ2-1	CASTEGGLAGSSYNEQFF	TGTGCCAGCACGGAGGGGGGCCTAGCGGGGAGCTCCTACAATGAGCAGTTCTTC
TRBV27	TRBD2	-	TRBJ2-5	CASSTRSGLAGGPKETQYF	TGTGCCAGCAGTACCCGCTCGGGACTAGCGGGAGGGCCGAAGGAGACCCAGTACTTC
TRBV2	-	-	TRBJ2-7	CASTQWTQNEQYF	TGTGCCAGCACCCAATGGACACAGAACGAGCAGTACTTC
TRBV29-1	-	-	TRBJ1-1	CSAEGQGLTEAFF	TGCAGCGCTGAGGGGCAGGGACTCACTGAAGCTTTCTTT
TRBV6-2/TRBV6-3	-	few	TRBJ1-5	CASSQHPRSQPQHF	TGTGCCAGCAGCCAACACCCTCGGTCACAGCCCCAGCATTTT
TRBV12-3/TRBV12-4	TRBD1	-	TRBJ1-1	CASSPPNGQGEEAFF	TGTGCCAGCAGTCCACCAAACGGACAGGGGGAGGAAGCTTTCTTT
TRBV7-2	-	-	TRBJ2-5	CASSLREIMGPSEETQYF	TGTGCCAGCAGCCTCCGGGAGATAATGGGACCAAGCGAAGAGACCCAGTACTTC
TRBV19	TRBD1	-	TRBJ1-2	CASTSWWSQDPGQGDGYTF	TGTGCCAGTACTTCGTGGTGGAGCCAGGATCCGGGACAGGGTGATGGCTACACCTTC
TRBV20-1	-	-	TRBJ2-3	CSANFETDTQYF	TGCAGTGCTAATTTCGAGACAGATACGCAGTATTTT
TRBV19	-	few	TRBJ2-3	CASSIDGDTQYF	TGTGCCAGTAGTATAGATGGAGATACGCAGTATTTT
TRBV9	-	-	TRBJ2-1	CASSAQYNEQFF	TGTGCCAGCAGCGCCCAGTACAATGAGCAGTTCTTC
TRBV7-8	-	-	TRBJ2-3	CASSFTGVGADTQYF	TGTGCCAGCAGCTTCACGGGGGTCGGGGCAGATACGCAGTATTTT
TRBV12-3/TRBV12-4	-	-	TRBJ2-3	CASSLQDTQYF	TGTGCCAGCAGTTTACAAGATACGCAGTATTTT
TRBV7-2	-	-	TRBJ2-1	CARQLQGGGQFF	TGTGCCCGACAATTACAGGGCGGTGGGCAGTTCTTC
TRBV28	TRBD1	-	TRBJ1-3	CASSVTGELYGNTIYF	TGTGCCAGCAGTGTGACAGGGGAATTGTACGGAAACACCATATATTTT
TRBV18	-	-	TRBJ2-5	CASSPRTSAQSTQYF	TGTGCCAGCTCACCACGGACCTCGGCGCAGTCGACCCAGTACTTC
TRBV27	-	-	TRBJ1-1	CASKSGERTEAFF	TGTGCCAGCAAATCAGGGGAGAGAACTGAAGCTTTCTTT
TRBV12-3/TRBV12-4	-	-	TRBJ2-2	CASSPAGYTGELFF	TGTGCCAGCAGTCCCGCAGGGTACACCGGGGAGCTGTTTTTT
TRBV28	-	-	TRBJ1-5	CASGYLGFGQPQHF	TGTGCCAGCGGGTACTTAGGGTTTGGTCAGCCCCAGCATTTT
TRBV4-1	-	once	TRBJ1-2	CASSPGRQLVSGYTF	TGCGCCAGCAGCCCGGGACGCCAATTAGTGAGCGGCTACACCTTC
TRBV13	-	-	TRBJ2-5	CASSGGGWETQYF	TGTGCCAGCAGCGGAGGGGGCTGGGAGACCCAGTACTTC
TRBV7-9	-	-	TRBJ2-5	CASSPSGPRAGETQYF	TGTGCCAGCAGCCCATCCGGGCCCCGGGCGGGGGAGACCCAGTACTTC
TRBV11-2	-	-	TRBJ2-2	CASSHGGRNTGELFF	TGTGCCAGCAGCCACGGGGGACGGAACACCGGGGAGCTGTTTTTT
TRBV4-1	-	once	TRBJ2-7	CASSQGTGSWEQYF	TGCGCCAGCAGCCAAGGAACAGGGTCATGGGAGCAGTACTTC
TRBV28	-	-	TRBJ2-7	CASSSMIVGWSYEQYF	TGTGCCAGCAGTAGCATGATCGTGGGGTGGTCCTACGAGCAGTACTTC
TRBV28	TRBD1	-	TRBJ1-5	CASSLYTTGAHREPQHF	TGTGCCAGCAGTTTGTATACGACAGGGGCCCACAGGGAGCCCCAGCATTTT